This TCR beta chain is drawn from a study of human T cells and chemical hapten exposure. Ten or more counts support this clonotype. MiXCR, applied by TCRdb to the RACE reads, yields one record per CDR3 protein. There are approximately 60,000 distinct CDR3 sequences in the sample; around 11% occur only once, and 4% lies in the top ten. The time point: pre-sensitization, week 0. The treatment is: therapeutic diphenylcyclopropenone sensitization with weekly scalp DPC. Trimming pared 6 bases from V and 3 bases from J, leaving 9 bases between. This CDR3 is built from 12 residues. Germline V gene sequence: CDR1 SNHLY, CDR2 FYNNEI.

The V gene is TRBV2, the J gene TRBJ2-7; D is perhaps TRBD1 (5 bases). The input for sequencing was whole blood, taken in connection with sensitization to the hapten diphenylcyclopropenone (DPC). The TCR sequence derives from a woman in her 40s with alopecia areata. Some clones in this sample may be carry-over from other donors' samples. The CDR3 DNA is TGTGCCAGCAGGAGGCAGGGCTACGAGCAGTACTTC. Its translation is CASRRQGYEQYF.